Listed here is a single T cell receptor (beta chain). Sequencing was performed with immunoSEQ multiplex PCR; in TCRdb, only in-frame clones are kept and a portion is missing. The table shows 13,000 or so clones, with around 67% occurring only once. The junction had 3 bases not matched to a gene; V was cut back by 6 bases and J by 5 bases. This CDR3 has 13 amino acids. Germline V gene lookup returns CDR1 MNHEY and CDR2 SMNVEV (reference sequence). This sample is drawn from a study of sequential checkpoint blockade in melanoma. Study-level background: Both treatment sequences were followed by maintenance nivolumab.

Treatment noted: randomized to nivolumab then ipilimumab (arm A) or the reverse (arm B). None of the patients previously received DNA-damaging chemotherapy. Sorted cells were live CD3+CD8+, lacking CD19 and CD56, from PBMCs. The receptor was isolated from a human donor with melanoma. V usage is TRBV27 and J usage is TRBJ1-1; TRBD1 agrees at 10 bases. The sequencing used CD8+ T cells sorted from blood (inferred from file names), collected from a patient given nivolumab and ipilimumab in sequence. Here the CDR3 DNA reads TGTGCCAGCAGAGGACAGGGGGGGACTGAAGCTTTCTTT. Translated: CASRGQGGTEAFF.